The T cell receptor (beta chain) under discussion was sequenced for a study of post-analysis software for immune sequencing data. Study-level information: Disease trajectories encompassed relapsing-remitting, secondary progressive and progressive-relapsing multiple sclerosis. Findings and limits, study-wide: Patients had higher frequencies than controls of about 5 TRBV segments, including TRBV5-6, TRBV5-1 and TRBV20-1.

This clonotype was seen only a few times. As yet, its antigen is unknown. Presence of unique molecular identifiers characterized the TCR beta cDNA libraries. MiXCR, run by TCRdb on the PCR reads, gives a single entry per CDR3 protein. This repertoire shows hundreds of thousands of distinct CDR3 sequences, under 55% found once; its top ten account for 9% to 13%. Germline CDR1 SGDLS, CDR2 YYNGEE. The CDR3 consists of 14 residues. Trimming left V 0 bases short and J 8 bases short, with 14 bases between. The sequence derives from a girl between 5 and 17 years old with multiple sclerosis. The sequenced material came from blood. The gene calls are TRBV9 and TRBJ1-2; perhaps TRBD1 as D (5 bases). CDR3 sequence: CASSVAEGTKGYTF. CDR3 coding DNA: TGTGCCAGCAGCGTAGCTGAGGGGACGAAAGGCTACACCTTC.